A single TCR beta chain is shown here with its context. The antigen remains undetermined. Cell sorting via CD45RO/CCR7/CD25/CD127/CD95/CD27 was performed to obtain CD4+ naive, central memory, regulatory and stem cell-like memory cells. Looked up from germline, CDR1 is SNHLY and CDR2 is FYNNEI. CDR3 length equals 14 residues. V was cut by 3 bases and J by 3 bases, with 8 bases left in between. The record originates from a study of beta chain features in type 1 diabetes. Study-level findings and limits: It was among patients, rather than healthy donors, that naive, central memory and Treg TCRB repertoires appeared more similar. When Type 1 diabetes patients were examined, their TCRB CDR3s proved moderately but significantly shorter in all four CD4+ subsets.

The whole isolated RNA underwent reverse transcription, so sequencing captured expressed TCRB transcripts. Sequencing of naive, central memory and regulatory T cell samples gave an average of about 3.7 million reads. Profiled with immunoSEQ multiplex PCR; TCRdb holds only in-frame clones, not every one. The sample lists some 330,000 clones, 10% to 15% occurring once. The sequence came from a woman aged 18-29 years with type 1 diabetes. The source material was naive CD4+ T cells from blood. The chain has TRBV2 and TRBJ1-4; a possible D gene is TRBD1 (5 bases). The CDR3 nucleotides read TGTGCCAGCAGTGAGCAGGGCCCTAATGAAAAACTGTTTTTT. It codes for CASSEQGPNEKLFF. The full variable domain, its missing parts supplied by reference TRBV2 and TRBJ1-4, is EPEVTQTPSHQVTQMGQEVILRCVPISNHLYFYWYRQILGQKVEFLVSFYNNEISEKSEIFDDQFSVERPDGSNFTLKIRSTKLEDSAMYFCASSEQGPNEKLFFGSGTQLSVL.